This TCR beta chain was identified in a study of CD8+ T cells in alopecia areata. This sample's treatment: oral pan-JAK inhibitor, 5-10 mg twice daily. Concerning this clone: Its target is unknown.

TCR sequencing used cDNA made by reverse transcription of extracted RNA. Assay used: immunoSEQ multiplex PCR; TCRdb lists only in-frame clones, some missing. In the table there are approximately 150,000 clones, 55% to 75% of which are singletons. Study conclusions and caveats: The study found TCR sharing across patients less clear than in mice, possibly for HLA reasons. Especially in alopecia totalis/universalis, lesional scalp showed greater clonality than normal scalp did.

This CDR3 spans 18 amino acids. Trimming shortened V by 1 base and J by 4 bases, and 20 bases separated the two germline ends. From germline, CDR1 is MGHDK and CDR2 SYGVNS. This chain joins TRBV25-1 and TRBJ1-5; a possible D gene is TRBD1 (6 bases). The specimen was CD4+ T cells sorted from blood, collected at week 24, from a patient treated with tofacitinib. The TCR originated in a human donor with alopecia areata. The CDR3 nucleotides are TGTGCCAGCAGTGAATCCCCCCCCCAGGGGTTAGGTAATCAGCCCCAGCATTTT. Translating gives CASSESPPQGLGNQPQHF.